This TCR beta chain was retrieved from a study of metastatic and nonmetastatic thyroid tumors. Background on the study: Repertoires were compared across blood and tumor or nodule tissue from malignant and benign thyroid patients.

Study-level points and caveats: For both blood and tumor, malignant thyroid tumors reportedly showed significantly higher TCR beta diversity than benign nodules did.

Thyroid surgery was performed in patients who had received no treatment beforehand. How the authors handled the data: Clinicopathological groups supplied CDR3 differences that were used to build a distant-metastasis classifier for papillary thyroid cancer. TCRdb reanalyzed the PCR reads with MiXCR. What appears here as the V and J calls and clone size reflects TCRdb's work, not the paper's. The profile shows 21,000 or so clones, over 25% of them singletons. Remarks on this clone: Antigen unknown.

The CDR3 is made up of 15 amino acids. Germline V gives CDR1 MDHEN, CDR2 SYDVKM. V was trimmed by 3 bases and J by 0 bases, leaving 9 bases between them. This receptor was taken from a male donor with papillary thyroid cancer or a benign thyroid nodule (not recorded which). Some clones in this sample may be carry-over from other donors' samples. The chain has TRBV28 and TRBJ1-3, with D tentatively TRBD1 (6 bases). The sample taken for sequencing was tumor tissue. The CDR3 sequence is CASSFGGHSGNTIYF. For the CDR3, the DNA is TGTGCCAGCAGTTTTGGGGGCCACTCTGGAAACACCATATATTTT.